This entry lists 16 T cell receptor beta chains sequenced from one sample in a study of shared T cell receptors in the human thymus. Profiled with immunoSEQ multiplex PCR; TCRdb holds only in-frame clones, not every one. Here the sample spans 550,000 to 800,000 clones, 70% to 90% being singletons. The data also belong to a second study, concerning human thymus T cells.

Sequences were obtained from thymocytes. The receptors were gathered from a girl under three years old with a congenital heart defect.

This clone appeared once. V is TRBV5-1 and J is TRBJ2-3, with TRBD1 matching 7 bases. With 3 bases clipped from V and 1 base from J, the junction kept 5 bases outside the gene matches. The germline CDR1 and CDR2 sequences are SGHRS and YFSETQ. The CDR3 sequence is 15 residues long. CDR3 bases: TGCGCCAGCAGCTCAACAGGGGACGGCACAGATACGCAGTATTTT. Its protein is CASSSTGDGTDTQYF.

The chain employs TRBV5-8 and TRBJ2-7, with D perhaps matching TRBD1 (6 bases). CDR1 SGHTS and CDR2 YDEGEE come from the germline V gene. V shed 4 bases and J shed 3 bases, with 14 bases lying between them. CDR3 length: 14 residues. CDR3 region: CASSLCIRGYEQYF. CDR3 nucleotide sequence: TGTGCCAGCAGCCTGTGTATCAGGGGCTACGAGCAGTACTTC.

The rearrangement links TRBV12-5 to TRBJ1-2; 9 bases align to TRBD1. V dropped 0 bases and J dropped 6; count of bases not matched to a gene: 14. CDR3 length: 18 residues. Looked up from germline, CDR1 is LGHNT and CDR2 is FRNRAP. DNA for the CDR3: TGTGCTAGTGGTTTGGTACACATTCCCGGACAGGGGATGGATGGCTACACCTTC. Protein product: CASGLVHIPGQGMDGYTF. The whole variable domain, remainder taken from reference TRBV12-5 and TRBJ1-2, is DARVTQTPRHKVTEMGQEVTMRCQPILGHNTVFWYRQTMMQGLELLAYFRNRAPLDDSGMPKDRFSAEMPDATLATLKIQPSEPRDSAVYFCASGLVHIPGQGMDGYTFGSGTRLTVV.

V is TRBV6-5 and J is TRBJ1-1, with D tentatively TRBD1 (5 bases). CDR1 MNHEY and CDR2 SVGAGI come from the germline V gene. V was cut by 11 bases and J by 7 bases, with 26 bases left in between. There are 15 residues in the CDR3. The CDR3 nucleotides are TGTGCCGCCTCCCGACAGCCCCTCCTAAAGAATGAAGCTTTCTTT. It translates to CAASRQPLLKNEAFF.

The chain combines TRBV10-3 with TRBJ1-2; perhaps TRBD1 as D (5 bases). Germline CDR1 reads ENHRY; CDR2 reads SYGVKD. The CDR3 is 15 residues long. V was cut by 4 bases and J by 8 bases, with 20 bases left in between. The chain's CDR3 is CAISGGEHYLAGYTF. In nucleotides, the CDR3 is TGTGCCATCAGTGGGGGGGAACATTACTTGGCCGGCTACACCTTC.

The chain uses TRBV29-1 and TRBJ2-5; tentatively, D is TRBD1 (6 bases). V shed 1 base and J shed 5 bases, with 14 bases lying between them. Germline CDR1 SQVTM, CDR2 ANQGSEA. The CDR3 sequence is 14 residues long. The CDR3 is CSVEGGQPVETQYF. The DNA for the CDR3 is TGCAGCGTTGAAGGAGGACAGCCAGTGGAGACCCAGTACTTC.

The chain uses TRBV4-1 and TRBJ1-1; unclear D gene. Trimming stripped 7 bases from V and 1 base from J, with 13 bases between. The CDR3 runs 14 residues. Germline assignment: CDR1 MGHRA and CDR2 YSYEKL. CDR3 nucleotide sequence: TGCGCCAGCAACCCTACCCTAGCGAACACTGAAGCTTTCTTT. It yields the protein CASNPTLANTEAFF.

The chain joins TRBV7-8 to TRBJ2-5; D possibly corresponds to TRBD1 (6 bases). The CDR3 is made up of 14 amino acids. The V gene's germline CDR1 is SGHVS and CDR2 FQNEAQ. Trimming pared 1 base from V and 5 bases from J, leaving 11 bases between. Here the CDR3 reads CASSLGTALETQYF. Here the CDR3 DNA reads TGTGCCAGCAGCTTAGGGACAGCCCTGGAGACCCAGTACTTC.

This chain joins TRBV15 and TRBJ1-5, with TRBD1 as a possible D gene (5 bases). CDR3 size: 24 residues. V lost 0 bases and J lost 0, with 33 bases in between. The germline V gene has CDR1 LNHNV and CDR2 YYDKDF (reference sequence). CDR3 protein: CATSRDWGGEGGPPHPYSNQPQHF. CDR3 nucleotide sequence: TGTGCCACCAGCAGAGATTGGGGGGGAGAGGGAGGGCCTCCCCATCCCTATAGCAATCAGCCCCAGCATTTT.

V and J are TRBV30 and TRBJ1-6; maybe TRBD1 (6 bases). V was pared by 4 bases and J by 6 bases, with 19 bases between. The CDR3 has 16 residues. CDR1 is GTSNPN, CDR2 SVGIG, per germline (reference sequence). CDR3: CAWTVFPDRSNSPLHF. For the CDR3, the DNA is TGTGCCTGGACCGTTTTCCCTGACAGGAGTAATTCACCCCTCCACTTT.

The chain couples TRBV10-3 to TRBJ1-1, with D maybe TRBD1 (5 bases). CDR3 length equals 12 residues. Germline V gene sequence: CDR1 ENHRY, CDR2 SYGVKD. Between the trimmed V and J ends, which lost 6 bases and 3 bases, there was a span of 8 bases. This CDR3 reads CAISGGYTEAFF. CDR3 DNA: TGTGCCATCAGCGGGGGGTACACTGAAGCTTTCTTT.

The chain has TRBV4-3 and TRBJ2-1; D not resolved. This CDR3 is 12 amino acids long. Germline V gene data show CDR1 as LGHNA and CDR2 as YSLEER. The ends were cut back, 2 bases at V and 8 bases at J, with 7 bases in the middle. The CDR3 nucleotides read TGCGCCAGCAGCCAATCCCTTCATGAGCAGTTCTTC. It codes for CASSQSLHEQFF.

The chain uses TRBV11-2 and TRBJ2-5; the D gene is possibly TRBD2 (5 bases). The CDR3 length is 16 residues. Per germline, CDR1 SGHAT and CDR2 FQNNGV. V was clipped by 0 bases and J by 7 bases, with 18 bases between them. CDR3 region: CASSLELGAAKGTQYF. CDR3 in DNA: TGTGCCAGCAGCTTAGAGCTGGGAGCGGCGAAGGGGACCCAGTACTTC.

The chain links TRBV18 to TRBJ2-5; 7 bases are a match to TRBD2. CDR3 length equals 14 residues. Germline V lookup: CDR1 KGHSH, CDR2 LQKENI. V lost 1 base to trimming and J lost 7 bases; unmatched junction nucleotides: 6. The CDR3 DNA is TGTGCCAGCTCACCACATTTCCGGGAGGTGACCCAGTACTTC. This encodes CASSPHFREVTQYF.

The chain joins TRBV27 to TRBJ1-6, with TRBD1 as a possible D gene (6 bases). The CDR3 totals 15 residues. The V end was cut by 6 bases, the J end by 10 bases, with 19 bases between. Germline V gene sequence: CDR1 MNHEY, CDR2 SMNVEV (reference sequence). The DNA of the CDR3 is TGTGCCAGCAGGCGGGGGCCGAAACCGGCGTCACCCCTCCACTTT. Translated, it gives CASRRGPKPASPLHF.

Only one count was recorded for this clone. This CDR3 is CASSATLGTGGINYGYTF. CDR3 bases: TGTGCCAGCAGCGCGACCCTAGGCACGGGGGGCATAAACTATGGCTACACCTTC. The J gene is TRBJ1-2, the V gene TRBV5-8, with a weak D call TRBD1 (6 bases). V lost 4 bases, J lost 2 bases, and 24 bases lay in between. The CDR3 spans 18 residues. Germline V gene sequence: CDR1 SGHTS, CDR2 YDEGEE.